The source of this T cell receptor beta chain is a study of cytomegalovirus exposure and HLA in healthy donors. Germline values: CDR1 SGHVS, CDR2 FQNEAQ. The CDR3 length is 16 residues. The V segment lost 1 base and the J segment 0 bases; nucleotides outside the gene matches: 3. With 60 Vbeta and 13 Jbeta primers, the PCR was carried out. Using immunoSEQ multiplex PCR, the repertoire was profiled, and TCRdb retains in-frame clones only, with some absent. The sample consists of about 150,000 clones, approximately 57% of them appearing once. The chain carries TRBV7-8 and TRBJ1-3, with TRBD1 matching 7 bases. The material sequenced was PBMCs. The sequence was obtained from a male donor in good health and CMV-seronegative. In nucleotides, the CDR3 is TGTGCCAGCAGCTTAGAGGGGGCCGGCTCTGGAAACACCATATATTTT. It yields the protein CASSLEGAGSGNTIYF.